Listed here are 14 T cell receptor beta chains from one sample, sequenced in a study of blood T cell repertoires in COVID-19 (TCRdb year 2020). The library was made by the immunoSEQ multiplex PCR assay. Entries here come from immuneACCESS through TCRdb and include only in-frame sequences with V and J called. Some clones fail to appear in such tables; in the studies checked, an unresolved V gene covers under half of the shortfall, and the cause of the remainder is unknown. This sample comprises under 80,000 clones, 85% to 90% of them detected only once. Together, the top ten hold 6.7% of the sample. Sequenced material: peripheral blood. These TCRs come from an elderly woman with active COVID-19.

By its share, this clone is medium-sized (0.01 to 0.1%). The chain employs TRBV29-1 and TRBJ1-1; 7 nucleotides match TRBD1. This CDR3 is built from 18 residues. Germline V gene data show CDR1 as SQVTM and CDR2 as ANQGSEA. J lost 1 base, V lost 0 bases, and 14 bases had no gene match. CDR3 in DNA: TGCAGCGTTGAAGATCCAGGGGACAGCCTCTCTCAGAACACTGAAGCTTTCTTT. Residues: CSVEDPGDSLSQNTEAFF.

This clone was counted once. The rearrangement uses TRBV28 and TRBJ2-1, with D possibly TRBD1 on 5 matching bases. Trimming took 1 base from V and 3 from J, leaving 10 bases between them. Germline V gives CDR1 MDHEN, CDR2 SYDVKM. This CDR3 comprises 15 residues. Written as DNA, the CDR3 is TGTGCCAGCAGTTTATACCAGGGCTACTACAATGAGCAGTTCTTC. Its translation: CASSLYQGYYNEQFF.

The chain uses TRBV6-4 and TRBJ2-3; 7 bases line up with TRBD2. Per germline, CDR1 MRHNA and CDR2 SNTAGT. V trimming: 4 bases; J trimming: 2 bases; junction bases outside the gene matches: 6. This CDR3 has 15 amino acids. CDR3 sequence: CASSASGKTTDTQYF. For the CDR3, the DNA is TGTGCCAGCAGTGCGAGCGGGAAAACCACAGATACGCAGTATTTT.

This clone was counted only a few times. The chain has TRBV6-5 and TRBJ1-2; D is uncertain. The CDR3 is 12 amino acids. The V gene lost 6 bases and the J gene lost 6 bases, with 11 bases spanning the gap. Germline V gene sequence: CDR1 MNHEY, CDR2 SVGAGI. The CDR3 loop is CASSHQIDGYTF. The CDR3 nucleotides read TGTGCCAGCAGCCACCAAATAGATGGCTACACCTTC.

This clone was observed once. The chain uses TRBV28 and TRBJ2-3; 10 bases line up with TRBD2. The V segment lost 0 bases and the J segment 2 bases; nucleotides outside the gene matches: 11. CDR1 is MDHEN and CDR2 is SYDVKM in the germline V gene. The CDR3 extends over 19 amino acids. CDR3 sequence reads: CASSLWASGSIWATDTQYF. For the CDR3, the DNA is TGTGCCAGCAGTTTATGGGCTAGCGGGAGTATTTGGGCCACAGATACGCAGTATTTT.

V is TRBV5-4 and J is TRBJ1-6; 7 positions match TRBD1. This CDR3 comprises 14 residues. With 7 bases clipped from V and 5 bases from J, the junction kept 6 bases outside the gene matches. Germline values: CDR1 SGHNT, CDR2 YYREEE (reference sequence). The CDR3 bases are TGTGCCAGCGCCCCGGGACAGCATAATTCACCCCTCCACTTT. As protein: CASAPGQHNSPLHF.

This CDR3 is CASSTLLSNTEAFF. DNA of the CDR3: TGTGCCAGCAGTACCCTTCTATCGAACACTGAAGCTTTCTTT. The chain couples TRBV27 to TRBJ1-1; D not certain. Per germline, CDR1 MNHEY and CDR2 SMNVEV (reference sequence). V lost 5 bases and J lost 1, with 11 bases in between. The CDR3 loop spans 14 amino acids.

The CDR3 DNA follows: TGTGCCAGCGGGCGTCCGAACTCCTACGAGCAGTACTTC. Protein product: CASGRPNSYEQYF. The genes are TRBV27 and TRBJ2-7, with D uncertain. Germline-derived CDR1 and CDR2 are MNHEY and SMNVEV (reference sequence). The germline V and J ends were trimmed by 8 bases and 0 bases, with 11 bases remaining between them. The CDR3 length is 13 residues.

This rearrangement joins TRBV9 to TRBJ2-3; 14 nucleotides align to TRBD2. The V gene's germline CDR1 is SGDLS and CDR2 YYNGEE. This CDR3 spans 16 amino acids. The trim removed 4 bases at V and 6 bases at J, leaving 7 bases unmatched. The CDR3, as DNA: TGTGCCAGCAGCCCAGGACTAGCGGGGGGTCGGGATACGCAGTATTTT. This encodes CASSPGLAGGRDTQYF.

The chain employs TRBV18 and TRBJ2-3, with D possibly matching TRBD2 (6 bases). The V end was cut by 2 bases, the J end by 3 bases, with 15 bases between. The CDR3 has 16 residues. Germline V gives CDR1 KGHSH, CDR2 LQKENI. CDR3 residues: CASSPGGLPGTDTQYF. In nucleotides, the CDR3 is TGTGCCAGCTCACCAGGGGGACTCCCAGGTACAGATACGCAGTATTTT.

The gene calls are TRBV6-4 and TRBJ2-6, with 7 bases that match TRBD1. The CDR3 is 15 residues long. Germline CDR1 is MRHNA and CDR2 is SNTAGT. Trimming took 5 bases from V and 4 from J; bases not matched to a gene: 5. The CDR3, as DNA: TGTGCCAGCAGTCCCGACAGGGCAGGGGCCAACGTCCTGACTTTC. Translation: CASSPDRAGANVLTF.

In its sample, this clone was seen a few times. The chain recombines TRBV28 with TRBJ2-3; 7 bases fit TRBD2. The CDR3 length is 15 residues. V gave up 3 bases and J gave up 7 bases; unmatched junction bases: 10. From germline, CDR1 is MDHEN and CDR2 SYDVKM. The CDR3 bases are TGTGCCAGCAGTTTTGCGGGAGAAATGGATTATACGCAGTATTTT. Translation: CASSFAGEMDYTQYF.

This chain connects TRBV4-3 to TRBJ2-7, with 13 bases identical to TRBD2. Germline trimming cut 0 bases from V and 5 bases from J; bases unmatched to any gene: 4. Per the germline V gene, CDR1 is LGHNA and CDR2 is YSLEER. The CDR3 consists of 16 residues. The CDR3 loop reads CASSQDLTSGRDEQYF. In DNA form, the CDR3 reads TGCGCCAGCAGCCAAGACCTTACTAGCGGGAGGGACGAGCAGTACTTC.

The rearrangement joins TRBV28 to TRBJ1-3; D is possibly TRBD1 (5 bases). CDR3 length equals 17 residues. Trimming removed 5 bases at V and 5 bases at J, with 22 bases between. Germline assignment: CDR1 MDHEN and CDR2 SYDVKM. CDR3 nucleotides: TGTGCCAGCAGTCAGCGTTTCAGGGCCTCCCTTCGAAACACCATATATTTT. This translates into CASSQRFRASLRNTIYF.